The clone carrying this TCR beta chain occurred many times. The data were taken from a study of T cells in Graves' hyperthyroidism and ophthalmopathy. There were TCR beta CDR3 regions amplified from RNA transcripts. HTBI primers were used for first-round RT-PCR of the TCR CDR3. TCRdb recomputed calls from the multiplex PCR reads with MiXCR, one row per CDR3 protein. The table shows a few hundred thousand distinct CDR3 sequences, with 13% to 15% occurring only once. The sample consisted of blood. The source of this sequence is a woman between 40 and 50 years old with Graves' hyperthyroidism that later progressed to Graves' ophthalmopathy.

The CDR3 reads CASRGLSRDTQYF. The CDR3 DNA sequence: TGTGCCAGCAGAGGACTGTCAAGGGATACGCAGTATTTT. The chain uses TRBV27 and TRBJ2-3; a possible D gene is TRBD2 (5 bases). The CDR3 is made up of 13 amino acids. The germline V gene encodes CDR1 MNHEY and CDR2 SMNVEV (reference sequence). The ends were cut back, 6 bases at V and 6 bases at J, with 13 bases in the middle.